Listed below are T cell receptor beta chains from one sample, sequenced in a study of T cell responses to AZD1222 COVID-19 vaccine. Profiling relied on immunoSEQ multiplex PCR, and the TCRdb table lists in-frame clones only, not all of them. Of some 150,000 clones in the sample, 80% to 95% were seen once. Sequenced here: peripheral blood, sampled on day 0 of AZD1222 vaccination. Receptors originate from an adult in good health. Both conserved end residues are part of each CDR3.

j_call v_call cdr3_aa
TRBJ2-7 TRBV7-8 CASSLNRVLAEQYF
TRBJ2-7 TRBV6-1 CASSGEGLAGSSYEQYF
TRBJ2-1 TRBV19 CASTVAGGFEQFF
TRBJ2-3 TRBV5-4 CASSGSGRTDTQYF
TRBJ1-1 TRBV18 CASSRWQTNTEAFF
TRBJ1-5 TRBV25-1 CASSQVADQPQHF
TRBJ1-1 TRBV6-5 CASRLQGGTEAFF
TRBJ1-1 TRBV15 CATSRIRQGLAEAFF
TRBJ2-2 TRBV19 CASGTGQGPGELFF
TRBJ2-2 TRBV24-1 CATRVGANTGELFF
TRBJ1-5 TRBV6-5 CASKGGVNQPQHF
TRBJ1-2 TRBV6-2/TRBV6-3 CASSSSTGGNGYTF
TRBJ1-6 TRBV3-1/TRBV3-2 CASSPGSRTSPLHF
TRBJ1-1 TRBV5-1 CASSLGGAGNTEAFF
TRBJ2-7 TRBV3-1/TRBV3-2 CASSPGTSLGEQYF
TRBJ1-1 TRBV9 CASSGKDRTKAFF
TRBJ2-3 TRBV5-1 CASSLEQGTSTDTQYF
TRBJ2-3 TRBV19 CASSIGPSGGGRTDTQYF
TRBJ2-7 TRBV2 CASRQDRGRPYEQYF
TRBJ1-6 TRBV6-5 CASTGRGADNSPLHF
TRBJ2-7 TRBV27 CASSLAGGSSYEQYF
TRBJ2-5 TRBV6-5 CASSWLTSGRKATQYF
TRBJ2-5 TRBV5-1 CASSPPLAGGGQETQYF
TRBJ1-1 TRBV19 CASSIKRNTEAFF
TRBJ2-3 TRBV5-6 CASRRNERHTDTQYF
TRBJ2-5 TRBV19 CASSSREGETQYF
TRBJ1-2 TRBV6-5 CASSYSGGPSYGYTF
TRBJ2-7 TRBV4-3 CASSQDWASGYEQYF
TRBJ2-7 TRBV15 CATSRDRSYEQYF
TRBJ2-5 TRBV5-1 CASSVSGTGVGETQYF
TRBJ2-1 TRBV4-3 CASSQDLGGYEQFF
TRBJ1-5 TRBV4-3 CASSQTPDGEPQHF
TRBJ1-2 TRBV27 CASSPGALTGYGYTF
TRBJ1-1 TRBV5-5 CASNKQGPEAFF
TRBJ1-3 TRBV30 CAWSPQFSGNTIYF
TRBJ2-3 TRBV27 CASSLMGGTDTQYF
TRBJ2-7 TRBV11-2 CASTPGLAGREQYF
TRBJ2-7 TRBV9 CASSPSGHSVDEQYF
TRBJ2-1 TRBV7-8 CASSRVGSTGKDNEQFF
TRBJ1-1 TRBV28 CASSLLTGMNTEAFF
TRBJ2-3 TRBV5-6 CASRPLGPFPDTQYF
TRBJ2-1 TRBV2 CASSEGLYNEQFF
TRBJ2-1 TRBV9 CASSLGLAGYEQFF
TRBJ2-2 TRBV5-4 CASRIQPNTGELFF
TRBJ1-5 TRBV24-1 CATSDLTGDGQPQHF
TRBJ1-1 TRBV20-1 CSARWDRRAFF
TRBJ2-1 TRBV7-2 CASSLRLADFYNEQFF
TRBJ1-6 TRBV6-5 CASSYTTNSPLHF